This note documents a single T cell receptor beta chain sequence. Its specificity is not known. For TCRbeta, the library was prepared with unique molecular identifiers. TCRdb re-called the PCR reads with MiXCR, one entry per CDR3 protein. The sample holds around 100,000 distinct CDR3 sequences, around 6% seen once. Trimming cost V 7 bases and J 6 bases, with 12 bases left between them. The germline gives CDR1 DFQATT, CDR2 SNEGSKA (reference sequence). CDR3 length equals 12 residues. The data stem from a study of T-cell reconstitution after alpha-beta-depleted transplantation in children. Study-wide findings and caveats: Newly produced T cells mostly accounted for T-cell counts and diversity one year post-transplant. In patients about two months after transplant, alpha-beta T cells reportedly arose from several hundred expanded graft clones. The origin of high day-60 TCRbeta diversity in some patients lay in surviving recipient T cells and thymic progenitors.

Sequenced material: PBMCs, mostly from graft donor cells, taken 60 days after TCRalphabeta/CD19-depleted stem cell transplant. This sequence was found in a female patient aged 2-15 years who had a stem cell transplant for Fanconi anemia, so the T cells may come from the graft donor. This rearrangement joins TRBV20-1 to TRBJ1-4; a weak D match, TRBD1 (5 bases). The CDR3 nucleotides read TGCAGTGTTGGACACACCGATGAAAAACTGTTTTTT. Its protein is CSVGHTDEKLFF.